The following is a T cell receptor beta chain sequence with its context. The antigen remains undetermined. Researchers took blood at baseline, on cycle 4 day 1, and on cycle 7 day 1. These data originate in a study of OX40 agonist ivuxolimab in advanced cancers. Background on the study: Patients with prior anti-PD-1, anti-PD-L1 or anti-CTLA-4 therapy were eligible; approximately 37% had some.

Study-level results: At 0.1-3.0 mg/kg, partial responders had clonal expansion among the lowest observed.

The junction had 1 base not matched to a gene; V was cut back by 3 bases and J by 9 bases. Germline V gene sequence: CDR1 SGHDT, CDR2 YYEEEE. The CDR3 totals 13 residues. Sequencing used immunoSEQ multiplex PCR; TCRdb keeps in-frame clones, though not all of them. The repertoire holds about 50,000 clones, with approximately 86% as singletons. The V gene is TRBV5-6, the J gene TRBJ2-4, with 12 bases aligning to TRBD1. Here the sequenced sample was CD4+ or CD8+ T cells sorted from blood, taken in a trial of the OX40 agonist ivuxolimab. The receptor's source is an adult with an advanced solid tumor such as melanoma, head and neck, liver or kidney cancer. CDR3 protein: CASSWGQGAIQYF. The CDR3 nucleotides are TGTGCCAGCAGCTGGGGACAGGGGGCCATTCAGTACTTC.